The entry below gives a single T cell receptor beta chain sequence along with its context. The sample contains more than one DNA sequence encoding this CDR3. Assay used: immunoSEQ multiplex PCR; TCRdb lists only in-frame clones, some missing. Of about 270,000 clones listed, about 89% are singletons. The sample belongs to a study of blood T cell repertoires in COVID-19. CDR1 and CDR2 (germline): MNHEY, SMNVEV (reference sequence). V was clipped by 2 bases and J by 2 bases, with 10 bases between them. The CDR3 covers 14 residues. What was sequenced was peripheral blood. The sequence was collected from a man between 40 and 49 years old who had recovered from COVID-19. The chain has TRBV27 and TRBJ2-7; D might be TRBD2 (7 bases). This CDR3 reads CASSLGGGTYEQYF. As DNA, the CDR3 is TGTGCCAGCAGTTTAGGGGGGGGCACCTACGAGCAGTACTTC.